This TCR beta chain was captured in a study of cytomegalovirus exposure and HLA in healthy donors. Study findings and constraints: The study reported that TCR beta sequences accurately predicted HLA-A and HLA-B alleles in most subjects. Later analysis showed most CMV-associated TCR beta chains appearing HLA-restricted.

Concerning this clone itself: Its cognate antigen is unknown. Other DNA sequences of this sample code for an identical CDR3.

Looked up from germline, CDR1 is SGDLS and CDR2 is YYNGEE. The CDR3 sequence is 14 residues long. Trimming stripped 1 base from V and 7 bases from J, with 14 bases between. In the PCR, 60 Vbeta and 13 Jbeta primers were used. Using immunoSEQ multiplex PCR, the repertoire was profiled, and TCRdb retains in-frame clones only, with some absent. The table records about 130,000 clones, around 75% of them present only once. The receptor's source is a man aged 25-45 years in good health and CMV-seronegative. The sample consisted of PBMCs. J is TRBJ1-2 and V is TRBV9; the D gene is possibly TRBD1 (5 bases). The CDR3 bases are TGTGCCAGCAGCGTAAGCAGCCGGCAGGGTGGCTACACCTTC. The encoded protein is CASSVSSRQGGYTF.